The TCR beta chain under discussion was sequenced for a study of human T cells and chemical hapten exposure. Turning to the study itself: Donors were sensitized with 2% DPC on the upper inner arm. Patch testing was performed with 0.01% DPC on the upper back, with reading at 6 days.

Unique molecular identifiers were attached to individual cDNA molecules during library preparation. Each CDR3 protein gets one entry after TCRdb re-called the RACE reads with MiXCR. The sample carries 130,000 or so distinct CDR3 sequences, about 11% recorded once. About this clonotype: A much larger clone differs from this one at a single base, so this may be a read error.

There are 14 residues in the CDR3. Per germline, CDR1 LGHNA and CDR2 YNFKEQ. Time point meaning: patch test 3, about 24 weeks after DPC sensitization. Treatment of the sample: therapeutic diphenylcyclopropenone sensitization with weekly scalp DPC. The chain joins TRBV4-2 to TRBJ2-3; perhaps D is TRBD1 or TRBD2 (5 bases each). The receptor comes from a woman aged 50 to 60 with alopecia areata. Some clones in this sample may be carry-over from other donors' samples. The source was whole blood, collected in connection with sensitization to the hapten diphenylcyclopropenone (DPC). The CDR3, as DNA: TGTGCCGGCAGCCCCGAGGGGTCCACAGATACGCAGTATTTT. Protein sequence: CAGSPEGSTDTQYF.